Shown below are 17 T cell receptor beta chains from a single sample sequenced in a study of T cell repertoires in cytomegalovirus infection. TCRdb re-derived calls from the reads in MiXCR, one entry per CDR3 protein. The sample includes roughly 640,000 distinct CDR3 sequences, more than 20% seen only once; the top ten take 7% to 9%. The specimen was CD8+ T cells from PBMCs. All receptors derive from a human donor in good health (CMV status not recorded). Some clones in this sample may be carry-over from other donors' samples.

The table lists this clonotype with a few counts. The chain has TRBV10-3 and TRBJ1-1; TRBD1 is a possible D gene (5 bases). V lost 6 bases and J 7 bases, leaving 9 bases between the germline ends. Germline V gene lookup returns CDR1 ENHRY and CDR2 SYGVKD. There are 11 residues in the CDR3. In DNA form, the CDR3 reads TGTGCCATCAGGGGGGGGGATGAAGCTTTCTTT. This gives the protein CAIRGGDEAFF.

This clonotype has ten or more counts. V is TRBV6-2 or TRBV6-3 and J is TRBJ2-2; TRBD1 is a possible D gene (5 bases). Germline V lookup: CDR1 MNHEY, CDR2 SVGEGT. Trimming took 0 bases from V and 2 from J, leaving 13 bases between them. This CDR3 is built from 17 residues. The chain's CDR3 is CASSYSIAGYNTGELFF. For the CDR3, the DNA is TGTGCCAGCAGTTACTCGATAGCAGGGTACAACACCGGGGAGCTGTTTTTT.

V is TRBV20-1 and J is TRBJ1-2, with 9 bases that match TRBD1. In germline, CDR1 is DFQATT, CDR2 SNEGSKA (reference sequence). This CDR3 region has 15 residues. V lost 0 bases to trimming and J lost 3 bases; unmatched junction nucleotides: 5. The CDR3 loop is CSARDTDRGYYGYTF. For the CDR3, the DNA is TGCAGTGCTAGAGATACGGACAGGGGCTACTATGGCTACACCTTC.

Only a few counts were recorded for this clonotype. The chain couples TRBV3-1 to TRBJ2-2; D perhaps matches TRBD1 (6 bases). The CDR3 loop spans 17 amino acids. CDR1 is LGHDT and CDR2 is YNNKEL in the germline V gene (reference sequence). V lost 0 bases to trimming and J lost 0 bases, with 11 bases between them. The CDR3, as DNA: TGTGCCAGCAGCCAAGACAGGGGTCCAACGAACACCGGGGAGCTGTTTTTT. It specifies CASSQDRGPTNTGELFF.

The V gene is TRBV27, the J gene TRBJ1-1; 9 bases are shared with TRBD1. V lost 5 bases to trimming and J lost 7 bases; unmatched junction nucleotides: 8. The germline V gene has CDR1 MNHEY and CDR2 SMNVEV (reference sequence). This CDR3 comprises 14 residues. For the CDR3, the DNA is TGTGCCAGCAGTCGAAACAGGGGGCTTGATGAAGCTTTCTTT. Translation gives CASSRNRGLDEAFF.

This clonotype was found many times. The CDR3 DNA follows: TGTGCCATCAGTGATACTAGCGGGGGCCCGAACTCCTACAATGAGCAGTTCTTC. This gives the protein CAISDTSGGPNSYNEQFF. This sequence joins TRBV10-3 and TRBJ2-1, with 11 nucleotides matching TRBD2. The CDR3 covers 18 residues. Looked up from germline, CDR1 is ENHRY and CDR2 is SYGVKD. V gave up 3 bases and J gave up 0 bases; unmatched junction bases: 7.

The gene calls are TRBV29-1 and TRBJ1-4; D remains ambiguous. Germline V CDR1 and CDR2: SQVTM, ANQGSEA. With 3 bases removed from V and 6 bases from J, the gap between germline ends came to 11 bases. The length of the CDR3 is 13 residues. In DNA, the CDR3 is TGCAGCGTTGATACCGGCCGAGATGAAAAACTGTTTTTT. It encodes CSVDTGRDEKLFF.

With regard to this clonotype: Just one base apart from a much larger clone, this may be a read error. This rearrangement joins TRBV7-8 to TRBJ2-2; 7 bases are a match to TRBD2. The CDR3 has 15 residues. Per germline, CDR1 SGHVS and CDR2 FQNEAQ. CDR3 in DNA: TGTACCAGCAGCTTAGCTACTAGCGCCACCGGGGAGCTGTTTTTT. Translating gives CTSSLATSATGELFF.

This clonotype was seen at least ten times. The chain carries TRBV7-8 and TRBJ2-7; the D gene is possibly TRBD1 (7 bases). Germline CDR1 reads SGHVS; CDR2 reads FQNEAQ. There are 15 residues in the CDR3. V was trimmed by 5 bases and J by 4 bases, leaving 18 bases between them. This CDR3 is CASSPGGGGRYEQYV. CDR3 sequence (DNA): TGTGCCAGCAGCCCAGGGGGAGGCGGTAGATACGAGCAGTACGTC.

V and J are TRBV12-3 or TRBV12-4 and TRBJ2-1; 8 bases line up with TRBD1. The CDR3 loop spans 14 amino acids. V gave up 4 bases and J gave up 13 bases; unmatched junction bases: 12. As DNA, the CDR3 is TGTGCCAGCAGTTACCGGGACAGGTCCTTTTTTCAGTTCTTC. It specifies CASSYRDRSFFQFF.

Details on this clonotype: Just one base apart from a much larger clone, this may be a read error. V and J are TRBV7-9 and TRBJ1-5; the D gene is possibly TRBD1 (5 bases). Germline lookup yields CDR1 SEHNR and CDR2 FQNEAQ (reference sequence). The CDR3 has 14 amino acids. DNA for the CDR3: TGTACCAGCAGGTCCAGGGATAGCAATCAGCCCCAGCATTTT. Translated: CTSRSRDSNQPQHF.

The gene calls are TRBV10-2 and TRBJ2-1; TRBD2 might be the D (5 bases). The CDR3 covers 14 residues. Deletions cut 3 bases from V and 3 bases from J, with 9 bases between. The V gene's germline CDR1 is WSHSY and CDR2 SAAADI. CDR3 nucleotides: TGCGCCAGCAGTGAAGGACTGCTCTACAATGAGCAGTTCTTC. Residues: CASSEGLLYNEQFF.

In regard to this clonotype: One end of the junction does not line up with germline, which may come from a read error. V usage is TRBV12-3 or TRBV12-4 and J usage is TRBJ2-3, with no clear D. The CDR3 spans 15 residues. The CDR3 nucleotides read TGTGCCAGCAGTTTACCAGCAAGGGCCACAAATACGCAGTATTTT. Its protein is CASSLPARATNTQYF.

The sample holds many counts of this clonotype. The rearrangement uses TRBV7-3 and TRBJ2-1; a weak D match, TRBD1 (6 bases). The V and J ends lost 5 bases and 0 bases respectively, with 14 bases between them. Germline CDR1 SGHTA, CDR2 FQGTGA. The CDR3 consists of 16 residues. The CDR3 protein is CASSATQGISYNEQFF. CDR3 nucleotides: TGTGCCAGCAGCGCAACGCAGGGGATCTCCTACAATGAGCAGTTCTTC.

On this clonotype itself: A clone one base away is much larger, so this may be a read error. V usage is TRBV11-3 and J usage is TRBJ2-5; maybe TRBD2 (6 bases). The CDR3 covers 15 residues. V was shortened by 1 base and J by 5 bases, with 14 bases between the two germline ends. Germline-derived CDR1 and CDR2 are SGHNT and YENEEA. CDR3 bases: TGTGCCAGCAGCTTAGGACTAGTGGCGCAGGAGACCCAGTACTTC. Its translation is CASSLGLVAQETQYF.

The V call is TRBV2, the J call TRBJ2-7; 10 bases line up with TRBD1. J was trimmed by 4 bases and V by 11 bases; bases with no gene match: 5. Germline V gene data show CDR1 as SNHLY and CDR2 as FYNNEI. The CDR3 is made up of 12 amino acids. The CDR3 sequence is CAGRDRGYEQYF. The CDR3 region has the DNA TGTGCCGGCCGGGACAGGGGTTACGAGCAGTACTTC.

In regard to this clonotype: One junction end does not reproduce the germline sequence, and a read error may be involved. The rearrangement uses TRBV7-2 and TRBJ2-2, with TRBD1 matching over 10 bases. Germline loops: CDR1 SGHTA, CDR2 FQGNSA. The CDR3 runs 15 residues. CDR3 sequence: CANSYRTGGTGELFF. CDR3 nucleotide sequence: TGTGCCAACAGCTACCGGACAGGGGGCACCGGGGAGCTGTTTTTT.